One T cell receptor (beta chain) is described in this entry. Its antigen remains unidentified. Only in-frame clones appear in the TCRdb table, and some are missing; sequencing was by immunoSEQ multiplex PCR. The sample yields roughly 100,000 clones, approximately 87% seen once. These data belong to a study of T cell responses to AZD1222 COVID-19 vaccine. Trimming cost V 3 bases and J 2 bases, with 9 bases left between them. The germline CDR1 and CDR2 sequences are SNHLY and FYNNEI. The CDR3 spans 14 residues. Study results and limitations: Donors were mostly white British, more females; clonal diversity possibly underestimated. No repertoire was sampled before or during the peak T cell response, only after it.

The sequencing here drew on peripheral blood, taken 28 days after the second AZD1222 dose. The sequence was collected from an adult who received the AZD1222 COVID-19 vaccine. The rearrangement uses TRBV2 and TRBJ2-3; no clear D gene. CDR3: CASSDPRVTDTQYF. The DNA for the CDR3 is TGTGCCAGCAGTGACCCGCGCGTCACAGATACGCAGTATTTT.